The entry below gives a single T cell receptor (beta chain) sequence along with its context. V lost 6 bases, J lost 2 bases, and 10 bases stayed unmatched. This CDR3 has 15 amino acids. Germline lookup yields CDR1 ENHRY and CDR2 SYGVKD. This sample stems from a study of blood T cell repertoires in COVID-19. Study-level background: Samples taken during acute and convalescent COVID-19 were collected in the United States, Italy and Spain.

Cohorts were assigned according to the clinical history that participants reported. Authors' analysis steps: Estimation of nucleated cell counts relied on the amplification of reference gene primers. Using immunoSEQ multiplex PCR, the repertoire was profiled, and TCRdb retains in-frame clones only, with some absent. V and J calls and clone size follow that table, whereas D and trimming were derived from the DNA. Of around 310,000 clones listed, roughly 90% are singletons. This clonotype originated in a woman in her 30s who had recovered from COVID-19. Sequencing input: PBMCs or T cells enriched from blood (not recorded which). The rearrangement uses TRBV10-3 and TRBJ2-7; 7 positions match TRBD2. This CDR3 is CAIRERDFGTYEQYF. As DNA, the CDR3 is TGTGCCATCAGGGAGCGGGACTTCGGAACCTACGAGCAGTACTTC.